This T cell receptor (beta chain) was recovered during a study of T cell responses to AZD1222 COVID-19 vaccine. Findings of the study overall: A reported finding is that nearly half of spike-specific TCRs target unmutated variant regions. The study found vaccine-associated CD4 TCRs spanning spike, dominant at 160-218 and 743-854.

CDR1 is SGHAT, CDR2 FQNNGV, per germline. This CDR3 contains 17 residues. V was pared by 5 bases and J by 2 bases, with 10 bases of the junction left unmatched. About this clone itself: Its target is not known.

Libraries were prepared by immunoSEQ multiplex PCR; TCRdb keeps only in-frame clonotypes and omits some of them. The sample contains 150,000 to 200,000 clones, approximately 94% of which appear only once. The rearrangement uses TRBV11-2 and TRBJ1-2; 11 bases agree with TRBD1. This receptor was obtained from an adult who received the MenACWY meningococcal vaccine as a control. The source material was peripheral blood, sampled 28 days after the second dose of the MenACWY control vaccine. The CDR3 is CASSRTGGAMSNYGYTF. The CDR3 nucleotides are TGTGCCAGCAGCCGGACAGGGGGCGCGATGTCGAACTATGGCTACACCTTC.